This TCR beta chain was sequenced for a study of vaccination and CD4 T cells after COVID-19. Study details: Post-COVID samples had a sampling time that fell a median around 93 days after diagnosis (range 35 to 161). Stimuli were overlapping spike peptide pools of SARS-CoV-2 and three common cold coronaviruses (HCoV-NL63, HCoV-OC43, HCoV-229E).

Regarding treatment: approximately nine-day PBMC culture with coronavirus spike peptide pools or control peptides (ViraFEST assay). For ViraFEST, peptide pools expanded antigen-specific T cells, after which the TCRs were sequenced. Some 2 million PBMCs were grown per well alongside 10 IU/ml IL-2 and 9.5 to 10 ug/ml peptide pools. A note on this clonotype: Antigen unknown.

V lost 6 bases, J lost 9 bases, and 6 bases lay in between. In germline, CDR1 is MRHNA, CDR2 SNTAGT. The CDR3 is made up of 11 amino acids. CD4+ T cells that had been cultured provided DNA sequenced with the Oncomine TCR Beta short-read assay. TCRdb processed the PCR reads anew with MiXCR; each CDR3 protein has one entry. The data hold over 7,000 distinct CDR3 sequences, with around 50% observed a single time. Sequencing was carried out using CD4+ T cells from blood, cultured in vitro. The chain carries TRBV6-4 and TRBJ1-6; D remains ambiguous. This clonotype was sampled from a human donor who had recovered from COVID-19. The CDR3 nucleotides read TGTGCCAGCAGGGCGGGTTCACCCCTCCACTTT. Protein product: CASRAGSPLHF.